This T cell receptor (beta chain) was captured by sequencing in a study of blood T cells in healthy people across ages. Study-level results: Observed TCR beta diversity showed a strong correlation with the percentage of naive T cells as measured by flow cytometry. Those diversity estimates obtained from one million T cells were thought to be underestimates.

CDR1 and CDR2 from the germline V gene are MGHRA and YSYEKL. V lost 0 bases and J lost 6, with 9 bases in between. The CDR3 spans 14 residues. This clonotype has only a few counts. Its antigen is unknown. Next came a second PCR, run for roughly 6 to 11 cycles, which used a sample-barcoded 5' primer along with a J-beta primer mix. Every cDNA molecule bore a tag from a template-switch adaptor containing 12 random nucleotides. TCRdb itself ran the 5' RACE reads through MiXCR, one entry per CDR3 protein. The sample contains about 1.6 million distinct CDR3 sequences, approximately 32% of which appear only once. The draw of peripheral blood yielded approximately 10 milliliters from each donor.

The chain combines TRBV4-1 with TRBJ2-1; D remains ambiguous. The sample comprised blood. The clonotype comes from a woman aged 25 to 39 in good health. The CDR3 DNA sequence: TGCGCCAGCAGCCAAGATCCGAGCCCCAATGAGCAGTTCTTC. It is translated as CASSQDPSPNEQFF.